The source of this T cell receptor beta chain is a study of shared clonotypes between healthy human individuals. Broader study findings: Across a few donors, naive CD4 shared 5% to 6%, naive CD8 approximately 3.5%, memory CD4 roughly 2.5%, memory CD8 over 0.3%.

Some clones are missing from TCRdb's copy, which holds only in-frame ones; the method was immunoSEQ multiplex PCR. The sample lists about 530,000 clones; about 96% were seen once. As regards this clone: The antigen is unknown.

J was trimmed by 2 bases and V by 5 bases; bases with no gene match: 3. The CDR3 is made up of 15 amino acids. Germline CDR1 reads SEHNR; CDR2 reads FQNEAQ (reference sequence). This receptor was identified in a woman aged 25 to 39 in good health. The sequenced material came from naive CD4+ T cells sorted from blood. Subset described: CD45RA+ positively selected. This chain links TRBV7-9 with TRBJ2-7, with TRBD2 matching over 13 bases. In DNA form, the CDR3 reads TGTGCCAGCAGCCCCGGGACTAGCGGGGCCTACGAGCAGTACTTC. Translation: CASSPGTSGAYEQYF.